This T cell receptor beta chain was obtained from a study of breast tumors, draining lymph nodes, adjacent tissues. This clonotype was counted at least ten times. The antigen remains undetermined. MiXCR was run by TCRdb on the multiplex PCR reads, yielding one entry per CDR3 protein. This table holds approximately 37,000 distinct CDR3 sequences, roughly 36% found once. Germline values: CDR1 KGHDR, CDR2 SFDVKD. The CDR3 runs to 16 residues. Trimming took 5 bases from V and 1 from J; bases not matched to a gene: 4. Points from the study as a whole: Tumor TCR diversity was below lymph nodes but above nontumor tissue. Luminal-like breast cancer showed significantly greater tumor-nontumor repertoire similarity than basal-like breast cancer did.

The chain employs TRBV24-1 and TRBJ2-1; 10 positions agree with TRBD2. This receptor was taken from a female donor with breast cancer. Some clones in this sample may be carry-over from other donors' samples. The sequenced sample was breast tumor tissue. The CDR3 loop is CATSARLAGSYNEQFF. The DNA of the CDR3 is TGTGCCACCAGTGCCCGACTAGCGGGTTCCTACAATGAGCAGTTCTTC.